This T cell receptor (beta chain) came from a study of blood T cells in healthy people across ages. Overall study results and limits: Researchers report that TCR beta diversity correlated strongly with naive T cell percentage. Aged donors had fewer naive CD4+ cells and lower diversity than long-lived donors. With age, beta diversity per million T cells declined roughly linearly, significantly by 40 to 50.

This clonotype was counted at least ten times. Antigen unknown. The CDR3 has 13 residues. Germline-derived CDR1 and CDR2 are SQVTM and ANQGSEA. The trim removed 6 bases at V and 0 bases at J, leaving 5 bases unmatched. Next came a second PCR, run for about 7 to 12 cycles, which used a sample-barcoded 5' primer along with a J-beta primer mix. CDR3-containing paired-end reads numbered at least 2.5 million in each sample. Via MiXCR, TCRdb re-called the 5' RACE reads, giving one row per CDR3 protein. This table holds about 590,000 distinct CDR3 sequences, approximately 30% found once. The rearrangement links TRBV29-1 to TRBJ2-7; TRBD1 matches at 7 bases. This receptor was taken from a woman older than 75 in good health. The material sequenced was blood. CDR3 nucleotides: TGCAGCGTCAAGGACAGGTTCTCCTACGAGCAGTACTTC. Its protein is CSVKDRFSYEQYF.